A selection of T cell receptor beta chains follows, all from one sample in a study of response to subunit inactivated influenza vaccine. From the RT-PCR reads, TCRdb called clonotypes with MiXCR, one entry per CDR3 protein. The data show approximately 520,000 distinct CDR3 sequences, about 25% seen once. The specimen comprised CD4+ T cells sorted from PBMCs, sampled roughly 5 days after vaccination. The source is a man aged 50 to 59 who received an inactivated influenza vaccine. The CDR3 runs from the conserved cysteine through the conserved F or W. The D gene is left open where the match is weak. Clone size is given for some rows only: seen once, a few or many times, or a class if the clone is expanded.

CASSPSFTGGITQPQHF,TGTGCCAGCAGTCCCTCTTTTACAGGGGGCATCACTCAGCCCCAGCATTTT,TRBJ1-5,TRBV6-1,few,TRBD1
CASSPGQGAAETQYF,TGTGCCAGCAGCCCGGGACAGGGGGCTGCAGAGACCCAGTACTTC,TRBJ2-5,TRBV3-1,few,TRBD1
CASSGTGVYEQYF,TGTGCCAGCAGCGGGACAGGGGTCTACGAGCAGTACTTC,TRBJ2-7,TRBV12-3/TRBV12-4,.,TRBD1
CASSLLWQGGTQYF,TGTGCCAGCAGCTTGTTGTGGCAGGGAGGGACCCAGTACTTC,TRBJ2-5,TRBV5-4,.,.
CSAKGTKRANTGELFF,TGCAGTGCTAAGGGCACTAAAAGAGCGAACACCGGGGAGCTGTTTTTT,TRBJ2-2,TRBV20-1,few,.
CATSIPGQGADTQYF,TGTGCCACCAGCATCCCGGGACAGGGGGCAGATACGCAGTATTTT,TRBJ2-3,TRBV15,.,TRBD1
CASSLTGGFQPQHF,TGTGCCAGCAGTTTGACAGGGGGCTTTCAGCCCCAGCATTTT,TRBJ1-5,TRBV12-3/TRBV12-4,few,TRBD1
CSATGTSGLQETQYF,TGCAGTGCAACCGGGACTAGCGGGCTTCAAGAGACCCAGTACTTC,TRBJ2-5,TRBV20-1,.,TRBD2
CASSQLIGGGFIDEQFF,TGTGCCAGCAGCCAGTTAATAGGGGGGGGCTTTATAGATGAGCAGTTCTTC,TRBJ2-1,TRBV3-1,once,.
CAISESGQQSSYEQYF,TGTGCCATCAGTGAGTCGGGACAGCAAAGTTCCTACGAGCAGTACTTC,TRBJ2-7,TRBV10-3,.,TRBD1
CASSQGTREKLFF,TGCGCCAGCAGCCAAGGGACAAGGGAAAAACTGTTTTTT,TRBJ1-4,TRBV5-1,few,.
CASSLGSAGANNEQFF,TGTGCCAGCAGCTTAGGGTCGGCGGGGGCCAACAATGAGCAGTTCTTC,TRBJ2-1,TRBV7-8,.,.
CASSLPAPSTDTQYF,TGTGCCAGCAGCTTGCCAGCGCCTAGCACAGATACGCAGTATTTT,TRBJ2-3,TRBV5-4,.,.
CASSHGLGQTGELFF,TGTGCCAGCAGCCACGGACTAGGGCAAACCGGGGAGCTGTTTTTT,TRBJ2-2,TRBV5-6,few,TRBD2
CASSQEEQGRYNEQFF,TGCGCCAGCAGCCAAGAAGAACAGGGTCGGTACAATGAGCAGTTCTTC,TRBJ2-1,TRBV4-1,few,.
CASSYSLGSGANVLTF,TGTGCCAGCAGTTACTCCCTGGGCTCCGGGGCCAACGTCCTGACTTTC,TRBJ2-6,TRBV6-5,few,.
CASSLFGGFSQETQYF,TGCGCCAGCAGCTTGTTTGGGGGCTTCAGCCAAGAGACCCAGTACTTC,TRBJ2-5,TRBV5-1,.,.